This T cell receptor (beta chain) was retrieved from a study of blood T cell repertoires in COVID-19. Authors' analysis steps: Reference gene primer amplification yielded estimated nucleated cell counts. Libraries were prepared by immunoSEQ multiplex PCR; TCRdb keeps only in-frame clonotypes and omits some of them. V and J calls and clone size come straight from that table; D and trimming were deduced from the DNA. Here the sample spans around 200,000 clones, over 75% being singletons. This clonotype originated in a man aged 35 to 55 with active or convalescent COVID-19. The sample consisted of peripheral blood.

DNA of the CDR3: TGTGCCAGCACACCCTTGAGGGCGGTGAACACTGAAGCTTTCTTT. Its protein product is CASTPLRAVNTEAFF. The rearrangement links TRBV6-5 to TRBJ1-1; D is ambiguous. Per germline, CDR1 MNHEY and CDR2 SVGAGI. Trimming took off 7 bases at V and 0 bases at J, with 15 bases between the two ends. CDR3 length: 15 residues.